The clone carrying this T cell receptor beta chain has a count of ten or more. The CDR3 is 13 residues long. V was shortened by 3 bases and J by 0 bases, with 8 bases between the two germline ends. The germline V gene encodes CDR1 DFQATT and CDR2 SNEGSKA (reference sequence). The data belong to a study of T-cell reconstitution after alpha-beta-depleted transplantation in children. The TCRbeta library incorporated unique molecular identifiers. TCRdb reanalysed the PCR reads using MiXCR and keeps one entry per CDR3 protein. The sample carries over 200,000 distinct CDR3 sequences, 8% to 10% recorded once.

Specimen: PBMCs from the stem cell graft donor, collected from the stem cell graft. The chain links TRBV20-1 to TRBJ1-1, with no clear D. The TCR was taken from a human donor who donated a stem cell graft to a child with acute lymphoblastic leukemia. CDR3 residues: CSASRGVNTEAFF. The CDR3 coding sequence is TGCAGTGCTAGTCGCGGGGTGAACACTGAAGCTTTCTTT.